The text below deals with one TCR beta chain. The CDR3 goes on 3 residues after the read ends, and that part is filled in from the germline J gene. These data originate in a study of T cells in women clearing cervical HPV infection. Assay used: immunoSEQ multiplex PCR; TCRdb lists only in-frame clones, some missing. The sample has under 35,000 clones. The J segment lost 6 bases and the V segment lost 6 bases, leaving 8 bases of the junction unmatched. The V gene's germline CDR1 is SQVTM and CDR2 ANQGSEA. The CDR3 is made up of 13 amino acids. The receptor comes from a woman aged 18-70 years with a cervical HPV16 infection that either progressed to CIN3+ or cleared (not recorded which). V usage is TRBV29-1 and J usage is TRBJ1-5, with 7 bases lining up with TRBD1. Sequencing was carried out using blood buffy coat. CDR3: CSVKTGETQPQHF. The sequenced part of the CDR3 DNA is TGCAGCGTAAAAACAGGGGAGACTCAGCCC.